This T cell receptor (beta chain) was recorded in a study of response to subunit inactivated influenza vaccine. Study-level results: The authors suggested that every seasonal influenza vaccination recruits few new T cells.

The CDR3 is made up of 13 amino acids. The trim removed 6 bases at V and 16 bases at J, leaving 14 bases unmatched. The germline V gene encodes CDR1 WNHNN and CDR2 SYGVQD (reference sequence). TCRdb re-derived calls from the RT-PCR reads in MiXCR, one entry per CDR3 protein. In the table there are about 650,000 distinct CDR3 sequences, around a sixth of which are singletons. This clonotype has a handful of counts. Its antigen is unknown. This clonotype was sampled from a man between 45 and 60 years old who received an inactivated influenza vaccine. The chain has TRBV10-1 and TRBJ2-1, with 8 bases identical to TRBD1. This sample comprised PBMCs from blood, obtained approximately 13 days after vaccination. CDR3 sequence: CASSLSLGQVSFF. CDR3 sequence (DNA): TGCGCCAGCAGCCTAAGCCTGGGACAGGTCTCCTTCTTC.